Described below is a single T cell receptor beta chain sequence and its context. The sample comes from a study of OX40 agonist ivuxolimab in advanced cancers. Sequencing was performed with immunoSEQ multiplex PCR; in TCRdb, only in-frame clones are kept and a portion is missing. Of 65,000 to 95,000 clones listed, around 87% are singletons. The CDR3 contains 11 residues. The germline V gene has CDR1 DFQATT and CDR2 SNEGSKA (reference sequence). V was shortened by 2 bases and J by 5 bases, with 7 bases between the two germline ends. Sample: CD4+ or CD8+ T cells sorted from blood, taken in a trial of the OX40 agonist ivuxolimab. The chain couples TRBV20-1 to TRBJ2-7, with D perhaps TRBD1 (6 bases). This sequence originates from an adult with an advanced solid tumor such as melanoma, head and neck, liver or kidney cancer. Here the CDR3 reads CSARQGNEQYF. The CDR3 nucleotides are TGCAGTGCTAGACAGGGGAACGAGCAGTACTTC.